This passage covers 32 T cell receptor beta chains from one sample sequenced in a study of T cells in women clearing cervical HPV infection. The repertoire was sequenced with immunoSEQ multiplex PCR; TCRdb's copy has only in-frame clones and lacks some. The sample's table shows about 35,000 clones. Sequenced: blood buffy coat. Receptors were obtained from a woman between 18 and 69 years old with a cervical HPV16 infection that either progressed to CIN3+ or cleared (not recorded which).

On this clone itself: The CDR3 end is not reached by the read, which stops 3 residues before it; the germline J gene fills it in. V is TRBV7-9 and J is TRBJ1-1; D is uncertain. The germline V gene encodes CDR1 SEHNR and CDR2 FQNEAQ (reference sequence). CDR3 length: 13 amino acids. The CDR3 protein is CASSSGLSLGAFF. The sequenced CDR3 bases are TGTGCCAGCAGCTCGGGTTTATCTTTGGGA.

Note on this clone: The read terminates 3 residues before the CDR3 end, so the remaining end is supplied by the germline J gene. This sequence joins TRBV2 and TRBJ2-3; D might be TRBD1 (6 bases). With 4 bases removed from V and 1 base from J, the gap between germline ends came to 21 bases. The germline CDR1 and CDR2 sequences are SNHLY and FYNNEI. The CDR3 has 18 amino acids. The CDR3 DNA, read in part, is TGTGCCAGCAGTGGGGTCCGGCAGGGGCTTATTGGCACAGATACG. Translating gives CASSGVRQGLIGTDT. The complete CDR3 sequence is CASSGVRQGLIGTDTQYF.

CDR3 DNA (partial): TGTGCCAGTAGTATGTCCCGGGACATGTCCGGGGCCAACGTG. Its protein is CASSMSRDMSGANV. The complete CDR3 sequence is CASSMSRDMSGANVLFF. The chain joins TRBV19 to TRBJ2-2; D might be TRBD1 (6 bases). The read ends 3 residues before the CDR3 terminus; that terminus is restored from the germline J gene. The germline gives CDR1 LNHDA, CDR2 SQIVND (reference sequence). The CDR3 has 17 residues.

Points on this clone: The CDR3 end falls 3 residues outside the read, so it is completed with the germline J gene. The chain uses TRBV11-1 and TRBJ2-7; tentative D call: TRBD1 (5 bases). This CDR3 is built from 13 residues. The V end lost 2 bases, the J end lost 5 bases, and 10 bases lay between the germline ends. Per germline, CDR1 SGHAT and CDR2 FQDESV (reference sequence). The CDR3 reads CASSLTPRDEQYF. CDR3 DNA (partial): TGTGCCAGCAGCTTAACCCCCAGGGACGAG. The variable domain in full, completed from reference TRBV11-1 and TRBJ2-7, reads EAEVAQSPRYKITEKSQAVAFWCDPISGHATLYWYRQILGQGPELLVQFQDESVVDDSQLPKDRFSAERLKGVDSTLKIQPAELGDSAMYLCASSLTPRDEQYFGPGTRLTVT.

Concerning this clone: One junction end does not reproduce the germline sequence, and a read error may be involved. The sequence runs out 3 residues before the end of the CDR3; the remainder is reconstructed from the germline J gene. At the DNA level, this CDR3 is encoded by other sequences in the same sample as well. The V and J genes are TRBV18 and TRBJ1-3, with 11 positions matching TRBD1. Looked up from germline, CDR1 is KGHSH and CDR2 is LQKENI. CDR3 size: 16 residues. Here the CDR3 reads CASSPPHRTGGNTIYF. The sequenced part of the CDR3 DNA is TGTGCCAGCTCACCACCTCATCGGACAGGGGGCAACACG.

A note on this clone: With the read ending 3 residues before the CDR3 end, the germline J gene is used to fill in that end. The chain joins TRBV2 to TRBJ2-6; D possibly corresponds to TRBD1 (7 bases). This CDR3 contains 14 residues. The germline V gene has CDR1 SNHLY and CDR2 FYNNEI. V lost 9 bases to trimming and J lost 3 bases, with 12 bases between them. The covered CDR3 bases are TGTGCCAGTAGACAGGGAGGTGGGGCCAACGTC. It encodes CASRQGGGANV. The entire CDR3 sequence reads CASRQGGGANVLTF.

Concerning this clone itself: Sequencing ends 3 residues short of the CDR3 end; the germline J gene provides the rest. The rearrangement links TRBV5-1 to TRBJ2-1; 12 bases are shared with TRBD2. With V trimmed by 3 bases and J by 8 bases, 3 bases remained unmatched. Looked up from germline, CDR1 is SGHRS and CDR2 is YFSETQ. The CDR3 spans 14 residues. This CDR3 reads CASSSTSGSHEQFF. CDR3 DNA (partial): TGCGCCAGCAGCTCGACTAGCGGGAGTCATGAG.

A remark on this clone: The read comes to an end 3 residues before the CDR3 does, leaving the germline J gene to fill in the end. The V and J genes are TRBV2 and TRBJ2-3, with TRBD1 identical over 8 bases. CDR1 and CDR2 (germline): SNHLY, FYNNEI. The length of the CDR3 is 15 residues. Incomplete CDR3 DNA: TGTGCCAGCACCCTATGGGGGACAGGCCAAGAGACG. As protein: CASTLWGTGQET. The whole CDR3 protein is CASTLWGTGQETQYF.

Points on this clone: The read terminates 3 residues before the CDR3 end, so the remaining end is supplied by the germline J gene. The chain combines TRBV7-9 with TRBJ1-1; TRBD1 might be the D (5 bases). The CDR3 is 13 residues long. Germline V gene sequence: CDR1 SEHNR, CDR2 FQNEAQ (reference sequence). The ends were cut back, 4 bases at V and 6 bases at J, with 12 bases in the middle. CDR3 DNA, as far as it was read: TGTGCCAGCAGCTGGAGGCAGGGTTCTGAA. It specifies CASSWRQGSE. The full CDR3 sequence reads CASSWRQGSEAFF.

CDR3 DNA (partial): TGCGCCAGCAGCTTGGCGGACACCGTTAATTCACCC. Translated: CASSLADTVNSP. The whole CDR3 protein is CASSLADTVNSPLHF. The rearrangement uses TRBV5-1 and TRBJ1-6; tentative D call: TRBD1 (5 bases). With the read ending 3 residues before the CDR3 end, the germline J gene is used to fill in that end. The V end lost 0 bases, the J end lost 6 bases, and 10 bases lay between the germline ends. The CDR3 has 15 amino acids. Germline V gene lookup returns CDR1 SGHRS and CDR2 YFSETQ.

About this clone itself: Read coverage stops 3 residues before the CDR3 terminus; the germline J gene supplies the remainder. The chain employs TRBV29-1 and TRBJ1-1; D gene ambiguous. Germline lookup yields CDR1 SQVTM and CDR2 ANQGSEA. This CDR3 spans 13 amino acids. V dropped 4 bases and J dropped 5 bases, with 14 bases sitting between them. The CDR3 here is CSVGEGLKTEAFF. The covered CDR3 bases are TGCAGCGTTGGTGAAGGGTTAAAGACTGAA.

Turning to this clone: The read terminates 3 residues ahead of where the CDR3 ends, so the germline J gene completes it. The same CDR3 arises from other DNA sequences in this sample as well. The chain joins TRBV7-9 to TRBJ2-2; 9 bases align to TRBD1. The CDR3 has 15 residues. V lost 6 bases and J lost 2; bases outside the gene matches: 4. CDR1 is SEHNR, CDR2 FQNEAQ, per germline (reference sequence). The DNA read from the CDR3 is TGTGCCAGCAGTTGGGGACAGGGAAACACCGGGGAG. The encoded protein is CASSWGQGNTGE. The full CDR3 is CASSWGQGNTGELFF.

Turning to this clone: Sequencing ends 3 residues short of the CDR3 end; the germline J gene provides the rest. The V gene is TRBV5-1, the J gene TRBJ2-7; 9 nucleotides line up with TRBD1. This CDR3 contains 16 residues. V shed 0 bases, J shed 4 bases, and the junction held 8 bases outside the gene matches. Per germline, CDR1 SGHRS and CDR2 YFSETQ. The covered CDR3 bases are TGCGCCAGCAGCTTGGCTACAGGGGGCGCTCAGTACGAG. Translating gives CASSLATGGAQYE. The entire CDR3 is CASSLATGGAQYEQYF.

Of note for this clone: The observed sequence ends 3 residues before the CDR3 terminus, with the missing tail filled in from the germline J gene. The genes are TRBV30 and TRBJ2-1; 11 bases map to TRBD2. The CDR3 runs to 15 residues. Per germline, CDR1 GTSNPN and CDR2 SVGIG (reference sequence). The junction had 8 bases not matched to a gene; V was cut back by 2 bases and J by 8 bases. The CDR3 bases that were read are TGTGCCTGGAGTCCCCGACTAGCGGGACTCGATGAG. Translated, it gives CAWSPRLAGLDE. The whole CDR3 sequence is CAWSPRLAGLDEQFF.

Concerning this clone itself: The read comes to an end 3 residues before the CDR3 does, leaving the germline J gene to fill in the end. This rearrangement joins TRBV14 to TRBJ2-5; TRBD1 agrees at 8 bases. The V segment lost 1 base and the J segment 5 bases; nucleotides outside the gene matches: 6. The germline V gene has CDR1 SGHDN and CDR2 FVKESK. The CDR3 spans 15 residues. The covered CDR3 bases are TGTGCCAGCAGCCAAGGCCGGACAGGGTGGGAGACC. Translated, it gives CASSQGRTGWET. The whole CDR3 region reads CASSQGRTGWETQYF.

As regards this clone: Coverage ceases 3 residues before the CDR3 finishes, and the germline J gene fills in the end. The chain recombines TRBV28 with TRBJ1-4; a possible D gene is TRBD1 (6 bases). The CDR3 spans 14 residues. CDR1 MDHEN and CDR2 SYDVKM come from the germline V gene. CDR3 loop: CASRQDRRGSPLFF. The sequenced part of the CDR3 DNA is TGTGCCAGCAGGCAGGACAGAAGAGGTTCACCA.

Regarding this clone: The CDR3 end is not reached by the read, which stops 3 residues before it; the germline J gene fills it in. The chain uses TRBV24-1 and TRBJ2-7; D unclear. V lost 4 bases, J lost 3 bases, and 6 bases lay in between. Per germline, CDR1 KGHDR and CDR2 SFDVKD. This CDR3 comprises 12 residues. The CDR3 here is CATSEGRYEQYF. The CDR3 bases that were read are TGTGCCACCAGTGAAGGGCGCTACGAG.

With regard to this clone: The read falls 3 residues short of the CDR3 end, and the missing part is taken from the germline J gene. The V gene is TRBV7-2, the J gene TRBJ1-2, with 7 bases fitting TRBD1. Germline lookup yields CDR1 SGHTA and CDR2 FQGNSA. CDR3 length: 16 residues. V shed 0 bases and J 0 bases; nucleotides not matched to a gene: 4. The CDR3 region is CASSLATTGTNYGYTF. The CDR3 bases that were read are TGTGCCAGCAGCTTAGCAACGACAGGGACTAACTATGGC.

Points on this clone: The observed sequence ends 3 residues before the CDR3 terminus, with the missing tail filled in from the germline J gene. The rearrangement uses TRBV6-2 or TRBV6-3 and TRBJ2-4; 8 bases agree with TRBD1. Germline assignment: CDR1 MNHEY and CDR2 SVGEGT. This CDR3 region has 14 residues. The CDR3 bases that were read are TGTGCCAGCAGATTGGACAGGGAACTCTATGGT. The encoded protein is CASRLDRELYG. The whole CDR3 protein is CASRLDRELYGQYF.

Remarks on this clone: Read data end 3 residues before the CDR3 end; the end is taken from the germline J gene. The J gene is TRBJ1-1, the V gene TRBV4-2; 7 nucleotides agree with TRBD1. This CDR3 region has 14 residues. Germline CDR1 is LGHNA and CDR2 is YNFKEQ. The J segment lost 6 bases and the V segment lost 1 base, leaving 5 bases of the junction unmatched. The CDR3 protein is CASSQADREAEAFF. The sequenced CDR3 bases are TGTGCCAGCAGCCAAGCAGACAGGGAGGCTGAA.

About this clone: The read ends 3 residues before the CDR3 terminus; that terminus is restored from the germline J gene. The chain has TRBV6-2 or TRBV6-3 and TRBJ2-7, with 10 nucleotides matching TRBD2. The V and J ends lost 5 bases and 6 bases, in that order; junction bases with no gene match: 7. Germline V gives CDR1 MNHEY, CDR2 SVGEGT. The CDR3 spans 14 residues. The CDR3 DNA, read in part, is TGTGCCAGCAGTCTGGGACTAGCGTATCCCGAG. It encodes CASSLGLAYPE. The entire CDR3 is CASSLGLAYPEQYF.

With respect to this clone: The sequence runs out 3 residues before the end of the CDR3; the remainder is reconstructed from the germline J gene. The genes are TRBV30 and TRBJ1-4; 8 nucleotides line up with TRBD1. The CDR3 runs 15 residues. The V gene end was trimmed by 0 bases and the J gene end by 8 bases; junction bases not matched to a gene: 8. CDR1 and CDR2 from the germline V gene are GTSNPN and SVGIG (reference sequence). The CDR3 DNA, read in part, is TGTGCCTGGAGTGTACTGGGGACAGGTGAAGAAAAA. It encodes CAWSVLGTGEEK. The full CDR3 protein is CAWSVLGTGEEKLFF.

To note about this clone: The read stops 3 residues short of the end of the CDR3; the missing end is completed from the germline J gene. This rearrangement joins TRBV5-5 to TRBJ2-7, with TRBD1 matching over 8 bases. The CDR3 is 15 residues long. V shed 2 bases, J shed 0 bases, and the junction held 4 bases outside the gene matches. From germline, CDR1 is SGHKS and CDR2 YYEKEE (reference sequence). The CDR3 DNA, read in part, is TGTGCCAGCAGCTTCTCTGGACAGGGCTCCTACGAG. This translates into CASSFSGQGSYE. The full-length CDR3 reads as CASSFSGQGSYEQYF.

In the case of this clone: The read falls 3 residues short of the CDR3 end, and the missing part is taken from the germline J gene. J is TRBJ2-1 and V is TRBV5-5, with TRBD2 matching 8 bases. The CDR3 contains 15 residues. Germline trimming cut 4 bases from V and 5 bases from J; bases unmatched to any gene: 8. Germline V lookup: CDR1 SGHKS, CDR2 YYEKEE (reference sequence). The CDR3 is CASSRTGGPDNEQFF. CDR3 DNA (partial): TGTGCCAGCAGCAGGACGGGGGGGCCTGACAATGAG.

Turning to this clone: The sequenced fragment ends 3 residues before the CDR3 boundary, so the rest is inferred from the germline J gene. This same CDR3 is encoded by further DNA sequences in the sample. The chain is built from TRBV19 and TRBJ1-3; no clear D. The CDR3 extends over 14 amino acids. Germline CDR1 and CDR2: LNHDA and SQIVND (reference sequence). With 8 bases removed from V and 2 bases from J, the gap between germline ends came to 13 bases. CDR3 bases read: TGTGCCAGTCTTGGCGGCCTCCCTGGAAACACC. Translated, it gives CASLGGLPGNT. The CDR3 as a whole reads CASLGGLPGNTIYF. Full variable domain (rest looked up from reference TRBV19 and TRBJ1-3): DGGITQSPKYLFRKEGQNVTLSCEQNLNHDAMYWYRQDPGQGLRLIYYSQIVNDFQKGDIAEGYSVSREKKESFPLTVTSAQKNPTAFYLCASLGGLPGNTIYFGEGSWLTVV.

A word on this clone: The CDR3 end falls 3 residues outside the read, so it is completed with the germline J gene. The V and J genes are TRBV2 and TRBJ2-3; 10 bases fit TRBD1. Germline loops: CDR1 SNHLY, CDR2 FYNNEI. CDR3 size: 15 residues. CDR3 residues: CASSEEDRGWKTQYF. CDR3 bases read: TGTGCCAGCAGTGAGGAGGACAGGGGGTGGAAGACG.

On this clone: The read ends 3 residues before the CDR3 terminus; that terminus is restored from the germline J gene. The rearrangement uses TRBV7-6 and TRBJ1-2; D uncertain. The CDR3 covers 15 residues. Germline V gene sequence: CDR1 SGHVS, CDR2 FNYEAQ. CDR3 DNA (partial): TGTGCCAGCAGCTCCAAGAAGACTGGTTACGGCGAC. Amino acid sequence: CASSSKKTGYGD. The whole CDR3 reads CASSSKKTGYGDYTF.

With respect to this clone: The CDR3 end is not reached by the read, which stops 3 residues before it; the germline J gene fills it in. The chain links TRBV19 to TRBJ2-3, with TRBD1 identical over 7 bases. Germline V lookup: CDR1 LNHDA, CDR2 SQIVND (reference sequence). This CDR3 contains 16 residues. CDR3 bases read: TGTGCCAGTAGTGAAGACAGGGTTTATAGCAATCAGCCG. Protein: CASSEDRVYSNQP. The full-length CDR3 reads as CASSEDRVYSNQPQYF.

To note about this clone: The read gets to within 3 residues of the CDR3 end, and the germline J gene fills in the rest. The gene calls are TRBV28 and TRBJ1-2; TRBD1 aligns across 7 bases. Trimming cost V 5 bases and J 1 base; bases outside gene matches: 4. The CDR3 totals 14 residues. Germline loops: CDR1 MDHEN, CDR2 SYDVKM. The CDR3 sequence: CASSGDSVNYGYTF. The sequenced part of the CDR3 DNA is TGTGCCAGCAGTGGGGACAGCGTTAACTATGGC.

In the case of this clone: The DNA ends 3 residues before the CDR3 does, and the rest of the CDR3 is filled in from the germline J gene. V usage is TRBV7-3 and J usage is TRBJ1-2; 9 nucleotides line up with TRBD1. The germline CDR1 and CDR2 sequences are SGHTA and FQGTGA. The CDR3 runs to 15 residues. J lost 2 bases, V lost 3 bases, and 4 bases had no gene match. The DNA read from the CDR3 is TGTGCCAGCAGCTTGACCGGGACAGGGAACTATGGC. Its translation: CASSLTGTGNYG. The full CDR3 protein is CASSLTGTGNYGYTF.

Concerning this clone itself: The CDR3 extends 3 residues past the end of the read, so its final part is completed from the germline J gene. The J gene is TRBJ1-3, the V gene TRBV5-1; weak D call: TRBD1 (6 bases). This CDR3 spans 17 amino acids. Germline assignment: CDR1 SGHRS and CDR2 YFSETQ. CDR3 sequence: CASSLSPSSGPVGTIYF. The sequenced part of the CDR3 DNA is TGCGCCAGCAGCTTGTCCCCTTCCTCTGGACCAGTGGGGACA.

Points on this clone: The read ends 3 residues before the CDR3 terminus; that terminus is restored from the germline J gene. The J gene is TRBJ1-2, the V gene TRBV19, with D perhaps matching TRBD1 (5 bases). The CDR3 is 14 residues long. Germline assignment: CDR1 LNHDA and CDR2 SQIVND (reference sequence). The part of the CDR3 DNA that was read is TGTGCCACCCTTCCACCCCGACAGAGCAGAGGC. Protein product: CATLPPRQSRG. The entire CDR3 reads CATLPPRQSRGYTF. The full variable domain, rest sourced from reference TRBV19 and TRBJ1-2, is DGGITQSPKYLFRKEGQNVTLSCEQNLNHDAMYWYRQDPGQGLRLIYYSQIVNDFQKGDIAEGYSVSREKKESFPLTVTSAQKNPTAFYLCATLPPRQSRGYTFGSGTRLTVV.